These 14 T cell receptor beta chains share one sample of origin, sequenced in a study of vaccination effects on CD4 cells after COVID-19. Here immunoSEQ multiplex PCR was the method, and the copy in TCRdb shows in-frame clones only, minus some. The sample carries approximately 20,000 clones, roughly 80% recorded once. No antigens are known for them. Within the ViraFEST assay, antigen-specific CD4+ T cells underwent expansion with viral peptide pools prior to sequencing. Subsequent to 10 days of culture, CD4+ T cells were isolated. This person's SARS-CoV-2 infection, confirmed by PCR, occurred between March and December 2020. Sequenced here: CD4+ T cells from PBMCs cultured with SARS-CoV-2 spike peptides, sampled before COVID-19 vaccination. These receptors were collected from a human donor who had a prior SARS-CoV-2 infection.

The chain uses TRBV18 and TRBJ2-3, with a possible D match to TRBD2 (6 bases). Deletions cut 3 bases from V and 6 bases from J, with 13 bases between. The length of the CDR3 is 14 residues. CDR1 KGHSH and CDR2 LQKENI come from the germline V gene. In DNA form, the CDR3 reads TGTGCCAGCTCACCGACCGGGAGTGGGGATACGCAGTATTTT. This gives the protein CASSPTGSGDTQYF. Using reference TRBV18 and TRBJ2-3 for the parts outside the CDR3, the full variable domain is NAGVMQNPRHLVRRRGQEARLRCSPMKGHSHVYWYRQLPEEGLKFMVYLQKENIIDESGMPKERFSAEFPKEGPSILRIQQVVRGDSAAYFCASSPTGSGDTQYFGPGTRLTVL.

The chain recombines TRBV2 with TRBJ2-1, with 7 bases matching TRBD1. The CDR3 covers 15 residues. Germline CDR1 SNHLY, CDR2 FYNNEI. V trimming: 6 bases; J trimming: 2 bases; junction bases outside the gene matches: 7. CDR3 coding DNA: TGTGCCAGCAGCAATAGACAGGGAACCTACAATGAGCAGTTCTTC. Residues: CASSNRQGTYNEQFF.

The chain has TRBV12-3 or TRBV12-4 and TRBJ1-3; D call uncertain. The V end lost 5 bases, the J end lost 2 bases, and 4 bases lay between the germline ends. This CDR3 has 12 residues. The CDR3 region is CASSPAGNTIYF. CDR3 DNA sequence: TGTGCCAGCAGTCCGGCTGGAAACACCATATATTTT.

V usage is TRBV11-3 and J usage is TRBJ2-7; D gene uncertain. From germline, CDR1 is SGHNT and CDR2 YENEEA. The germline V and J ends were trimmed by 1 base and 12 bases, with 19 bases remaining between them. The CDR3 runs 14 residues. CDR3: CASSLGTEPTKGYF. For the CDR3, the DNA is TGTGCCAGCAGCTTAGGGACGGAACCTACGAAGGGGTACTTC.

The CDR3 sequence: CASRRGLAPSYNEQFF. CDR3 sequence (DNA): TGCGCCAGCAGGAGGGGACTAGCCCCTTCCTACAATGAGCAGTTCTTC. The rearrangement links TRBV5-1 to TRBJ2-1; 9 bases map to TRBD2. The CDR3 has 16 residues. V was clipped by 5 bases and J by 1 base; unmatched bases: 7. CDR1 is SGHRS, CDR2 YFSETQ, per germline.

The rearrangement links TRBV19 to TRBJ1-1; TRBD1 matches at 7 bases. Germline V lookup: CDR1 LNHDA, CDR2 SQIVND (reference sequence). CDR3 length equals 13 residues. Unmatched junction bases numbered 9, after V lost 3 bases and J lost 11 bases. The CDR3 DNA is TGTGCCAGTAGTATTCTCACAGGGGCCCTGGCTTTCTTT. Translating gives CASSILTGALAFF.

V is TRBV5-1 and J is TRBJ1-1; the D is unclear. V was trimmed by 0 bases and J by 0 bases, leaving 9 bases between them. Germline V gene sequence: CDR1 SGHRS, CDR2 YFSETQ. The CDR3 runs to 15 residues. CDR3 region: CASSLAGTMNTEAFF. The CDR3 DNA is TGCGCCAGCAGCTTGGCCGGTACCATGAACACTGAAGCTTTCTTT.

The chain joins TRBV12-2 to TRBJ2-3; the table names TRBD2, a call not compared with the DNA. TRBV12-2 is noted as a pseudogene. This CDR3 region has 22 residues. CDR3 nucleotides: TGTGCAAGTCGCTTAGTGACCCCCAGGGAGGCTAGCGGGAGAGCTAGCACAGATACGCAGTATTTT. Amino acids: CASRLVTPREASGRASTDTQYF.

The chain employs TRBV9 and TRBJ2-5; TRBD2 is a possible D gene (6 bases). Germline lookup yields CDR1 SGDLS and CDR2 YYNGEE. The CDR3 has 13 amino acids. The germline V and J ends were trimmed by 5 bases and 5 bases, with 13 bases remaining between them. The CDR3 sequence: CASRSAGSETQYF. The CDR3 coding sequence is TGTGCCAGCAGGAGCGCGGGGTCGGAGACCCAGTACTTC.

The genes are TRBV11-3 and TRBJ2-7; no firm D call. The germline CDR1 and CDR2 sequences are SGHNT and YENEEA. Trimming cost V 0 bases and J 6 bases, with 12 bases left between them. CDR3 length: 14 residues. CDR3 region: CASSLDGRQSEQYF. As DNA, the CDR3 is TGTGCCAGCAGCTTAGATGGACGTCAATCCGAGCAGTACTTC.

The gene calls are TRBV21-1 and TRBJ2-4; TRBD1 is the table's D call, not checked against the DNA. TRBV21-1 is shown as a pseudogene. The CDR3 runs to 17 residues. The CDR3 sequence: CASRFPPGTGCWNIQYF. CDR3 coding DNA: TGTGCCAGCAGATTCCCACCCGGGACAGGGTGTTGGAACATTCAGTACTTC.

V is TRBV21-1 and J is TRBJ2-7; the DNA was not compared with TRBD1, the D call given in the table. TRBV21-1 is designated a pseudogene. The CDR3 length is 21 residues. The chain's CDR3 is CASSKSPLGTAETPRSYEQYF. CDR3 nucleotides: TGTGCCAGCAGCAAATCCCCTCTGGGGACAGCGGAAACACCCCGCTCCTACGAGCAGTACTTC.

The V call is TRBV6-1, the J call TRBJ1-1; 7 nucleotides align to TRBD1. Germline V CDR1 and CDR2: MNHNS, SASEGT. V was pared by 3 bases and J by 10 bases, with 8 bases of the junction left unmatched. The CDR3 extends over 13 amino acids. CDR3 DNA: TGTGCCAGCAGTGACGACAGGGAATCGCGAGCTTTCTTT. It specifies CASSDDRESRAFF.

The V call is TRBV27, the J call TRBJ2-7; D possibly uses TRBD1 or TRBD2 (6 bases each). V was trimmed by 6 bases and J by 4 bases, leaving 19 bases between them. This CDR3 has 15 amino acids. Germline loops: CDR1 MNHEY, CDR2 SMNVEV (reference sequence). The DNA of the CDR3 is TGTGCCAGCAGCCCGGGGGCCCGGTCCCTATACGAGCAGTACTTC. It encodes CASSPGARSLYEQYF.